A single sample gave rise to the 11 T cell receptor beta chains below, sequenced in a study of CD8 T cells in Susac syndrome. It was with random hexamers that 0.5 to 1 ug RNA was reverse transcribed. Each CDR3 protein gets one entry after TCRdb re-called the immunoSEQ multiplex PCR reads with MiXCR. Among some 190,000 distinct CDR3 sequences listed, 85% to 95% were seen once. The material sequenced was CD4+ T cells from PBMCs. The source is a human donor in good health.

The chain employs TRBV20-1 and TRBJ2-1, with D possibly TRBD1 on 5 matching bases. V lost 5 bases, J lost 6 bases, and 11 bases lay in between. The germline CDR1 and CDR2 sequences are DFQATT and SNEGSKA (reference sequence). CDR3 length equals 12 residues. The CDR3 is CSALGQTNEQFF. The CDR3 DNA reads TGCAGTGCTCTGGGGCAGACCAATGAGCAGTTCTTC.

This clonotype was recorded only once. This chain uses TRBV27 with TRBJ1-2, with D perhaps matching TRBD1 (5 bases). This CDR3 contains 13 residues. The V and J ends lost 5 bases and 3 bases respectively, with 10 bases between them. CDR1 is MNHEY and CDR2 is SMNVEV in the germline V gene (reference sequence). This CDR3 is CASSKTDHYGYTF. The CDR3 bases are TGTGCCAGCAGTAAGACAGACCACTATGGCTACACCTTC.

This chain uses TRBV7-9 with TRBJ2-7; D is unclear. CDR3 length equals 12 residues. Looked up from germline, CDR1 is SEHNR and CDR2 is FQNEAQ (reference sequence). Trimming removed 0 bases from V and 4 bases from J, with 4 bases in between. CDR3 sequence reads: CASSLAKYEQYF. The CDR3 region has the DNA TGTGCCAGCAGCTTAGCGAAATACGAGCAGTACTTC. The full variable domain, its missing parts supplied by reference TRBV7-9 and TRBJ2-7, is DTGVSQNPRHKITKRGQNVTFRCDPISEHNRLYWYRQTLGQGPEFLTYFQNEAQLEKSRLLSDRFSAERPKGSFSTLEIQRTEQGDSAMYLCASSLAKYEQYFGPGTRLTVT.

This chain connects TRBV30 to TRBJ2-7; TRBD2 matches at 8 bases. V lost 5 bases and J lost 7; bases outside the gene matches: 4. The CDR3 runs to 11 residues. The germline V gene has CDR1 GTSNPN and CDR2 SVGIG (reference sequence). CDR3 amino acids: CAWDGGGEQYF. The CDR3 bases are TGTGCCTGGGACGGGGGGGGAGAGCAGTACTTC. The whole variable domain, filled in from reference TRBV30 and TRBJ2-7, reads SQTIHQWPATLVQPVGSPLSLECTVEGTSNPNLYWYRQAAGRGLQLLFYSVGIGQISSEVPQNLSASRPQDRQFILSSKKLLLSDSGFYLCAWDGGGEQYFGPGTRLTVT.

V usage is TRBV28 and J usage is TRBJ2-1, with D uncertain. Trimming left V 4 bases short and J 8 bases short, with 12 bases between. Germline V gene data show CDR1 as MDHEN and CDR2 as SYDVKM. This CDR3 contains 13 residues. CDR3 residues: CASSYPTQYEQFF. In nucleotides, the CDR3 is TGTGCCAGCAGTTACCCGACCCAATATGAGCAGTTCTTC.

V is TRBV4-3 and J is TRBJ1-3; 7 nucleotides line up with TRBD1. The CDR3 contains 17 residues. Germline CDR1 reads LGHNA; CDR2 reads YSLEER. Germline trimming cut 4 bases from V and 3 bases from J; bases unmatched to any gene: 12. The CDR3 DNA follows: TGCGCCAGCAGCCGGGTAGCGGCAGGGGGTTTTGGAAACACCATATATTTT. This codes for CASSRVAAGGFGNTIYF.

The chain recombines TRBV19 with TRBJ2-1, with D uncertain. Trimming took off 3 bases at V and 7 bases at J, with 10 bases between the two ends. Germline V gene sequence: CDR1 LNHDA, CDR2 SQIVND (reference sequence). The CDR3 covers 13 residues. CDR3 in DNA: TGTGCCAGTAGTATCTCCACTAATAATGAGCAGTTCTTC. Translation: CASSISTNNEQFF.

V and J are TRBV20-1 and TRBJ1-1, with 10 bases aligning to TRBD1. This CDR3 region has 16 residues. The germline V gene encodes CDR1 DFQATT and CDR2 SNEGSKA (reference sequence). Germline trimming cut 5 bases from V and 0 bases from J; bases unmatched to any gene: 9. DNA for the CDR3: TGCAGTGCTGCCGGGACAGGGGTTAGAATGAACACTGAAGCTTTCTTT. Translated, it gives CSAAGTGVRMNTEAFF.

This rearrangement joins TRBV7-3 to TRBJ2-1; D call uncertain. The CDR3 extends over 13 amino acids. V lost 3 bases and J 9 bases, leaving 12 bases between the germline ends. Germline-derived CDR1 and CDR2 are SGHTA and FQGTGA. The CDR3 bases are TGTGCCAGCAGCTTTCTTGGCCGAGGTGAGCAGTTCTTC. Translating it yields CASSFLGRGEQFF.

The chain employs TRBV30 and TRBJ2-2; D is unresolved. Germline assignment: CDR1 GTSNPN and CDR2 SVGIG (reference sequence). The CDR3 runs 15 residues. V lost 8 bases and J lost 0, with 16 bases in between. CDR3 in DNA: TGTGCCAAGGGCTCAACATACGCGAACACCGGGGAGCTGTTTTTT. This sequence encodes CAKGSTYANTGELFF.

This chain links TRBV4-2 with TRBJ2-7, with D maybe TRBD2 (5 bases). The CDR3 is 16 amino acids. Deletions cut 0 bases from V and 5 bases from J, with 17 bases between. The V gene's germline CDR1 is LGHNA and CDR2 YNFKEQ. The CDR3: CASSQDQAVANNEQYF. As DNA, the CDR3 is TGTGCCAGCAGCCAAGATCAAGCGGTGGCAAACAACGAGCAGTACTTC.